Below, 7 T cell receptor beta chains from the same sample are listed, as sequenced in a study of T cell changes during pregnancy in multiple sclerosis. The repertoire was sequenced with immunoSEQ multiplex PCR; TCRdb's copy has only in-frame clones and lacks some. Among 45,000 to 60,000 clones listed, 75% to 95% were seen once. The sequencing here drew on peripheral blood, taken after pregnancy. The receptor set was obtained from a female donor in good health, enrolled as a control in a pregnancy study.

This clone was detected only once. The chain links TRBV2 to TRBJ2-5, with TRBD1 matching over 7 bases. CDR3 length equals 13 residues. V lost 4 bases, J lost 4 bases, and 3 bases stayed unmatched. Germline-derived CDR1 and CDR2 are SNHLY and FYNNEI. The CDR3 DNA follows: TGTGCCAGCAGTGTGGGACAGCGAGAGACCCAGTACTTC. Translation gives CASSVGQRETQYF.

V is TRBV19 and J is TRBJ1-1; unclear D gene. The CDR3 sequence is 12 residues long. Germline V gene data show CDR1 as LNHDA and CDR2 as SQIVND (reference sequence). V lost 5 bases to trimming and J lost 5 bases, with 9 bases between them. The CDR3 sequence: CASSALGTEAFF. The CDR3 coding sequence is TGTGCCAGTAGTGCCCTCGGGACTGAAGCTTTCTTT.

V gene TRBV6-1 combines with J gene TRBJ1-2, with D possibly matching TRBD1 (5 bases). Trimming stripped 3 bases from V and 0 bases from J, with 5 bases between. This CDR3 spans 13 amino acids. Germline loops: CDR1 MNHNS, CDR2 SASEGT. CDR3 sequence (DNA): TGTGCCAGCAGTGACAGGGCTAACTATGGCTACACCTTC. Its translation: CASSDRANYGYTF.

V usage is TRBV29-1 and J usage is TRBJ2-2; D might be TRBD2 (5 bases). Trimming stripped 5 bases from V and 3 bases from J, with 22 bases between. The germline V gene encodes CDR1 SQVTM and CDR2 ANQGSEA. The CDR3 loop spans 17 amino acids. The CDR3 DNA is TGCAGCGTTCTGTTATTGGGGAGCGGAAAACACACCGGGGAGCTGTTTTTT. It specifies CSVLLLGSGKHTGELFF.

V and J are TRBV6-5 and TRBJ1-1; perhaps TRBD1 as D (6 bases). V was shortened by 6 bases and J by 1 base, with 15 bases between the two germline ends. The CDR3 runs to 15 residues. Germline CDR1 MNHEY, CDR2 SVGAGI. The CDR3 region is CASRHGQRPNTEAFF. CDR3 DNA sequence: TGTGCCAGCAGACACGGACAGAGACCGAACACTGAAGCTTTCTTT.

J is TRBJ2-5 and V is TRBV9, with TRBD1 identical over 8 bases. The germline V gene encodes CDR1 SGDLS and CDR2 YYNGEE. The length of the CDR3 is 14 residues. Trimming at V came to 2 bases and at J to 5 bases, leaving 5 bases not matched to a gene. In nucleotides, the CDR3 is TGTGCCAGCAGCGTCACAGGGGGGTTTGAGACCCAGTACTTC. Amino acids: CASSVTGGFETQYF. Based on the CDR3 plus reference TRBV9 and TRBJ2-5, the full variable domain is DSGVTQTPKHLITATGQRVTLRCSPRSGDLSVYWYQQSLDQGLQFLIQYYNGEERAKGNILERFSAQQFPDLHSELNLSSLELGDSALYFCASSVTGGFETQYFGPGTRLLVL.

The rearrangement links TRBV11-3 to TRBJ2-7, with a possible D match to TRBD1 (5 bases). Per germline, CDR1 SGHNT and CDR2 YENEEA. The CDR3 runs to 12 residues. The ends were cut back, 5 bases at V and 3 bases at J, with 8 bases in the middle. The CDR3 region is CASSGAGYEQYF. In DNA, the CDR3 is TGTGCCAGCAGCGGGGCAGGCTACGAGCAGTACTTC.